The 11 T cell receptor beta chains listed next were all sequenced from one sample in a study of blood T cell repertoires in COVID-19. Clones were sequenced by immunoSEQ multiplex PCR, and TCRdb holds only the in-frame ones, with some missing. The data contain more than 110,000 clones, about 79% of them seen just once; the ten biggest clones take up 3.5% to 5%. Sample: peripheral blood. These receptors originate from a woman of 80 years or more with active or convalescent COVID-19.

The sample holds a few counts of this clone. The chain employs TRBV28 and TRBJ1-2; 9 bases map to TRBD1. This CDR3 contains 15 residues. With 7 bases clipped from V and 8 bases from J, the junction kept 14 bases outside the gene matches. Germline V gene data show CDR1 as MDHEN and CDR2 as SYDVKM. CDR3 sequence: CASTSSRTGVGGYTF. CDR3 DNA: TGTGCCAGCACTTCCTCCCGGACAGGGGTAGGAGGCTACACCTTC.

The genes are TRBV7-8 and TRBJ2-7, with TRBD1 matching 8 bases. CDR1 and CDR2 from the germline V gene are SGHVS and FQNEAQ. J gave up 8 bases and V 4 bases, and 13 bases lay outside the gene matches. This CDR3 is built from 15 residues. CDR3 nucleotides: TGTGCCAGCAGCTCCGAGGGACAGGCAAGTAAAAAGCAGTACTTC. Translation gives CASSSEGQASKKQYF. Combining the CDR3 with reference TRBV7-8 and TRBJ2-7 gives the whole variable domain GAGVSQSPRYKVAKRGQDVALRCDPISGHVSLFWYQQALGQGPEFLTYFQNEAQLDKSGLPSDRFFAERPEGSVSTLKIQRTQQEDSAVYLCASSSEGQASKKQYFGPGTRLTVT.

In this sample, this clone turned up a few times. The chain combines TRBV5-4 with TRBJ2-2; possibly TRBD2 for D (6 bases). The ends were cut back, 4 bases at V and 1 base at J, with 11 bases in the middle. The CDR3 spans 15 residues. CDR1 and CDR2 from the germline V gene are SGHNT and YYREEE (reference sequence). DNA for the CDR3: TGTGCCAGCAGCGACGGACTAAGGAACACCGGGGAGCTGTTTTTT. Translating gives CASSDGLRNTGELFF.

This rearrangement joins TRBV13 to TRBJ1-4; perhaps TRBD1 as D (6 bases). The germline V gene has CDR1 PRHDT and CDR2 FYEKMQ (reference sequence). This CDR3 comprises 18 residues. Trimming stripped 2 bases from V and 0 bases from J, with 16 bases between. The chain's CDR3 is CASSLSSGTPATNEKLFF. The CDR3 nucleotides are TGTGCCAGCAGCTTAAGCTCCGGGACACCCGCAACTAATGAAAAACTGTTTTTT. The variable domain in full, completed from reference TRBV13 and TRBJ1-4, reads AAGVIQSPRHLIKEKRETATLKCYPIPRHDTVYWYQQGPGQDPQFLISFYEKMQSDKGSIPDRFSAQQFSDYHSELNMSSLELGDSALYFCASSLSSGTPATNEKLFFGSGTQLSVL.

The CDR3 region is CASSLSPGYGYTF. The DNA for the CDR3 is TGTGCCAGCAGTTTATCTCCAGGGTATGGCTACACCTTC. The chain has TRBV27 and TRBJ1-2, with a weak D call TRBD1 (5 bases). The germline CDR1 and CDR2 sequences are MNHEY and SMNVEV (reference sequence). V was shortened by 0 bases and J by 5 bases, with 7 bases between the two germline ends. CDR3 length: 13 residues.

The genes are TRBV28 and TRBJ1-1; possibly TRBD1 for D (5 bases). V was shortened by 2 bases and J by 1 base, with 14 bases between the two germline ends. There are 16 residues in the CDR3. Germline V gives CDR1 MDHEN, CDR2 SYDVKM. CDR3 bases: TGTGCCAGCAGTTTAGATCGGCAGGGCAAGAACACTGAAGCTTTCTTT. Its translation is CASSLDRQGKNTEAFF. The variable domain in full, with the rest retrieved from reference TRBV28 and TRBJ1-1, is DVKVTQSSRYLVKRTGEKVFLECVQDMDHENMFWYRQDPGLGLRLIYFSYDVKMKEKGDIPEGYSVSREKKERFSLILESASTNQTSMYLCASSLDRQGKNTEAFFGQGTRLTVV.

The chain uses TRBV6-5 and TRBJ1-2, with D perhaps matching TRBD1 (6 bases). Germline values: CDR1 MNHEY, CDR2 SVGAGI. V gave up 9 bases and J gave up 2 bases, with 10 bases separating them. The CDR3 has 12 amino acids. CDR3 region: CARDRPNYGYTF. The CDR3, as DNA: TGTGCCAGGGACAGACCCAACTATGGCTACACCTTC.

The chain's CDR3 is CASSQPGVAMNTEAFF. DNA for the CDR3: TGCGCCAGCAGCCAACCAGGGGTTGCTATGAACACTGAAGCTTTCTTT. J is TRBJ1-1 and V is TRBV4-1, with a tentative D call TRBD1 (6 bases). From germline, CDR1 is MGHRA and CDR2 YSYEKL. The CDR3 has 16 amino acids. V was pared by 2 bases and J by 0 bases, with 13 bases between.

This CDR3 reads CASSVGTGANYGYTF. CDR3 DNA: TGTGCCAGCAGCGTAGGGACAGGGGCAAACTATGGCTACACCTTC. The chain joins TRBV9 to TRBJ1-2, with 9 positions matching TRBD1. CDR1 is SGDLS, CDR2 YYNGEE, per germline. With V trimmed by 0 bases and J by 2 bases, 2 bases remained unmatched. The length of the CDR3 is 15 residues.

The chain has TRBV5-1 and TRBJ2-7; TRBD2 agrees at 11 bases. The junction had 16 bases not matched to a gene; V was cut back by 7 bases and J by 1 base. The CDR3 length is 18 residues. Germline CDR1 SGHRS, CDR2 YFSETQ. Here the CDR3 DNA reads TGCGCCAGCTCCTCTTCCGTGGCTAGCGGGGGGAAGTCCTACGAGCAGTACTTC. Translation: CASSSSVASGGKSYEQYF.

This chain uses TRBV5-4 with TRBJ2-7; 9 bases align to TRBD1. Germline V lookup: CDR1 SGHNT, CDR2 YYREEE (reference sequence). The CDR3 totals 14 residues. Germline trimming cut 4 bases from V and 6 bases from J; bases unmatched to any gene: 8. Here the CDR3 DNA reads TGTGCCAGCAGCCAGGGACAGGGATTGGGCGAGCAGTACTTC. Its translation is CASSQGQGLGEQYF.